Included here is one T cell receptor (beta chain) sequence, with context. Its target antigen remains unknown. Per-nucleotide qualities are absent, and no much larger clonotype sits a single base away. The CDR1 and CDR2 encoded by the germline V gene (reference sequence) are LNHDA and SQIVND. Including cysteine and phenylalanine, the CDR3 has 14 amino acids. CDR3 DNA only is kept here, 42 bases in frame from base 1. Trimming removed 3 bases from V and 7 bases from J; the gene matches leave 4 bases unexplained. Cells were frozen in liquid nitrogen in DMSO/FBS as aliquots of hundreds of thousands of cells, with a single aliquot from each fraction going to sequencing. Every one of the 30 patients in the study had endoscopy and a small intestinal biopsy. To release intraepithelial cells, biopsies were stirred for one hour at 37 degrees C in RPMI with EGTA, MgCl2 and 1% FBS. Genomic DNA was extracted from frozen unsorted cell fractions with the Qiagen DNeasy blood extraction kit.

The sample comes from a study of coeliac disease (dated by TCRdb to between 2022 and 2023). Regarding the study in general: Coeliac patients were categorised as having newly diagnosed active disease, refractory coeliac disease type I, or disease controlled by a gluten-free diet. The aim was to characterise TR repertoires of small intestinal T cells in active, refractory type I and gluten-free-diet-treated coeliac disease. Because high-resolution HLA typing was not available, biased TRBV7-2 usage was queried as a proof of principle. Next-generation sequencing of rearranged TRB and TRG CDR3 regions was used on small intestinal lymphocyte fractions taken from coeliac and non-coeliac patients. Samples from about 28 subjects were successfully TRB sequenced, and these included 24 paired samples of bulk unsorted intraepithelial and lamina propria cells. Of the approximately 30 patients in the full study, 22 had coeliac disease confirmed by serology and 8 were controls with non-small intestinal disorders. General findings and caveats noted by the study authors: High-purity fractions were not obtained when intraepithelial cells were separated from lamina propria cells, so cross-contamination between compartments was possible. TRB repertoires were mostly private, with most amino acid sequences found in only one sample, and V-gene usage showed no significant difference between disease groups. Compared with controls, active coeliac intraepithelial and lamina propria samples had TRB and TRG repertoires of lower clonality, which suggests that diverse T cells were recruited. In the authors' view, the approach was unsuitable for unbiased detection of gliadin-specific T cells, since gliadin-specific T cells are scarce and rarely shared between patients.

Library creation used the immunoSEQ multiplex PCR assay. The TR loci underwent multiplexed PCR amplification, with J gene segments targeted by reverse primers and V gene segments targeted by forward primers. The amplified CDR3 regions were sequenced using the Illumina HiSeq System. From the authors' description of their analysis: Closely related reads were merged with a nearest-neighbour algorithm so that PCR and sequencing errors were removed and data were collapsed into unique sequences. Repertoires were summarised by clonality and by T cell density, defined as TR molecules per amount of genomic DNA input. CDR3 amino acid sequences present in at least 80% of unsorted samples were defined as public TRs and were then tested for differential abundance between coeliac and control samples. Disease-group differences in clonality and density were tested with Kruskal-Wallis tests followed by Dunn post-tests. The immuneACCESS repertoire file appears here via TCRdb, limited to in-frame rearrangements. These files lack a portion of the clones; in checked studies, under half of the deficit traces to unresolved V genes, and the cause of the others is not known. That table furnishes V, J and clone size, whereas the DNA furnished D and trimming. This sample is represented by roughly 4,200 clones; about 70% of them were singletons. The top ten clones comprise 11% of the sample.

This sequence was found in a woman aged 18-30 years with active celiac disease. The chain couples TRBV19 to TRBJ2-3; 10 bases in the middle match TRBD2. Specimen: intraepithelial lymphocytes from the gut. The sample's cell subset or site, from its label and the paper: intraepithelial cell (IEC) fraction of small intestinal biopsy. The DNA sequence follows: TGTGCCAGTAGTATGGCTAGCGGGAGCAATACGCAGTATTTT. This codes for CASSMASGSNTQYF.